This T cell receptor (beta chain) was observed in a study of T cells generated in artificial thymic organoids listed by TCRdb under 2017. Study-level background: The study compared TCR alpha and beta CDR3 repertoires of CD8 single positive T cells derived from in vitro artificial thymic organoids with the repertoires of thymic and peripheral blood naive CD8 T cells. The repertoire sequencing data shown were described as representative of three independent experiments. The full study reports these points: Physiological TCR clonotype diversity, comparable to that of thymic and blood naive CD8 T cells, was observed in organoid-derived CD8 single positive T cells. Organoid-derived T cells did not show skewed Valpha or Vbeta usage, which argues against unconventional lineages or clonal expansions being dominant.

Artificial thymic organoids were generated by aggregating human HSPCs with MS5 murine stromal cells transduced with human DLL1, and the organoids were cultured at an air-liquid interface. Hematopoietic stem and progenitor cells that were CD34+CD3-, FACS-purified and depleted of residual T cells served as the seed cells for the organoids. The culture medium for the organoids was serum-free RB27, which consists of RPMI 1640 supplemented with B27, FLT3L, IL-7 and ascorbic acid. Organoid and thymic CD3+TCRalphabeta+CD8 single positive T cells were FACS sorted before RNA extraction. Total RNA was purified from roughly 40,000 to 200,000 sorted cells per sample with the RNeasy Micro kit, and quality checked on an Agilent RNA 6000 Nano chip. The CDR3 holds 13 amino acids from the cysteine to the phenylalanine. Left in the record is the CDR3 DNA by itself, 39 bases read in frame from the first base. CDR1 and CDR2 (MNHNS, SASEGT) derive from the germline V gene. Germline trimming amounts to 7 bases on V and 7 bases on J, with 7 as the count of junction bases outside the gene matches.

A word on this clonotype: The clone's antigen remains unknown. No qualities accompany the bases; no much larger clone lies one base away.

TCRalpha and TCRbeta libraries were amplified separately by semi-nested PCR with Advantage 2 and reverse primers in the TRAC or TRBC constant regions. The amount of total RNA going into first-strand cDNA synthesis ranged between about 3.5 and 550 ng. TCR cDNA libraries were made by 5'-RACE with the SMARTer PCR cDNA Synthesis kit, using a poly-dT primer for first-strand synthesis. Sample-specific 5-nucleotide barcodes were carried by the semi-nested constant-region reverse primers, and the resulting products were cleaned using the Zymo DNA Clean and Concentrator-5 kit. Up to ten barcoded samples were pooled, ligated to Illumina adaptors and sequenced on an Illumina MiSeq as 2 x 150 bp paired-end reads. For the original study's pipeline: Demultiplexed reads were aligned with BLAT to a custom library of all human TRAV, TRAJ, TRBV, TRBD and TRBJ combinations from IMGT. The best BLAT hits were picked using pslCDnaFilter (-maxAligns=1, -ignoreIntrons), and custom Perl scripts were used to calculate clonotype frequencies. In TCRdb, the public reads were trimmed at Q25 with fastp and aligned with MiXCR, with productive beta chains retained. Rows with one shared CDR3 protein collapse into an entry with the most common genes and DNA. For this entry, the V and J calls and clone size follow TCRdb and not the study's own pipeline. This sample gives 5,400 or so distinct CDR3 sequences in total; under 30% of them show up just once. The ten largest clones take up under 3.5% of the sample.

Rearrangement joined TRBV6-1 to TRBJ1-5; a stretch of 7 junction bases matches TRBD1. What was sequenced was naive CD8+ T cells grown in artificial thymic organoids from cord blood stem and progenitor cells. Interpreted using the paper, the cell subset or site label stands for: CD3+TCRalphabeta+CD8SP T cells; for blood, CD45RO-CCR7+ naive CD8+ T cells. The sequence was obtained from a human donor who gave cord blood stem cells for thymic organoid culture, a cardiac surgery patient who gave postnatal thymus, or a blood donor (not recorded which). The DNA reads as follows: TGTGCCAGCATACACAGGGGAAAACAGCCCCAGCATTTT. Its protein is CASIHRGKQPQHF.